This T cell receptor beta chain appears in the sequencing data of a study of shared clonotypes between healthy human individuals. The CDR3 spans 14 residues. CDR1 is SGHRS and CDR2 is YFSETQ in the germline V gene. Trimming removed 5 bases at V and 0 bases at J, with 12 bases between. As for this clone: Antigen specificity is unknown.

TCRdb keeps only in-frame clones here, not all; method: immunoSEQ multiplex PCR. The table records about 2.4 million clones, 93% of them present only once. Study conclusions and caveats: Clonotypes that were shared across four donors made up approximately 5% of naive CD4 clonotypes.

The sequence was obtained from a man younger than 35 in good health. Some clones in this sample may be carry-over from other donors' samples. Sequenced input: naive CD4+ T cells from PBMCs. Subset specified: CD45RA+ positively selected. The V gene is TRBV5-1, the J gene TRBJ2-7; D perhaps matches TRBD1 (6 bases). The CDR3, as DNA: TGCGCCAGCAGGATGAACAGGGACTCCTACGAGCAGTACTTC. This sequence encodes CASRMNRDSYEQYF.